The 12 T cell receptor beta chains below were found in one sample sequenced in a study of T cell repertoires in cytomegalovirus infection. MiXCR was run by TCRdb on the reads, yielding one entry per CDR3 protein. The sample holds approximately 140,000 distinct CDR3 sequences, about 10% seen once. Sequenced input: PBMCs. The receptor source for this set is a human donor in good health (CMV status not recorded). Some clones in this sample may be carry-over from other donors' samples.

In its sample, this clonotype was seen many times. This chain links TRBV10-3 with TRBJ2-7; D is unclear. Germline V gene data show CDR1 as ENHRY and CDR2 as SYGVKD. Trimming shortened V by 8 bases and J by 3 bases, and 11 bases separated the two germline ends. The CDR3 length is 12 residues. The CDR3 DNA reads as TGTGCCATCGCCCAGTTGGACTACGAGCAGTACTTC. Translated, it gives CAIAQLDYEQYF.

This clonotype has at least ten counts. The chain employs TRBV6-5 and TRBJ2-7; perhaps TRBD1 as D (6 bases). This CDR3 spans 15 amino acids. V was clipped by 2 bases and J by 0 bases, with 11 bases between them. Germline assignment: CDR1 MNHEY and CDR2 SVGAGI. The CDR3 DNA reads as TGTGCCAGCAGTTACCAACAGGGCAGCTCCTACGAGCAGTACTTC. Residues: CASSYQQGSSYEQYF.

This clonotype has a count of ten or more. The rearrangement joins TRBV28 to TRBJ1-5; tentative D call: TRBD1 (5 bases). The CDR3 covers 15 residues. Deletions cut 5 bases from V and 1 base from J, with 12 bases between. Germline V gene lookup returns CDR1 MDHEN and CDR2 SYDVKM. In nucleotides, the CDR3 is TGTGCCAGCAGTATTGACGGGGGGAGCAATCAGCCCCAGCATTTT. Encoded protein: CASSIDGGSNQPQHF.

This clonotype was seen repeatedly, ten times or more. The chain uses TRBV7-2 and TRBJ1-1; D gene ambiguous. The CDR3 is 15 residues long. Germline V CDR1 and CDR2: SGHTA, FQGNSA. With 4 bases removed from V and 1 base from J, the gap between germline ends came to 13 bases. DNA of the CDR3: TGTGCCAGCAGCTCCTGGACGGGAGGGAACACTGAAGCTTTCTTT. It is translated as CASSSWTGGNTEAFF.

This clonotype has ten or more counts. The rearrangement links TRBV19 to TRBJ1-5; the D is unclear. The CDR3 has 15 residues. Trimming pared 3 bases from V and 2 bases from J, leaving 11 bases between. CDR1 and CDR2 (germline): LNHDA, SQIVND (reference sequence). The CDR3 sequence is CASSMNAMGNQPQHF. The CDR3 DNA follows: TGTGCCAGTAGTATGAATGCCATGGGCAATCAGCCCCAGCATTTT. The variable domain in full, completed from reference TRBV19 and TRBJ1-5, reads DGGITQSPKYLFRKEGQNVTLSCEQNLNHDAMYWYRQDPGQGLRLIYYSQIVNDFQKGDIAEGYSVSREKKESFPLTVTSAQKNPTAFYLCASSMNAMGNQPQHFGDGTRLSIL.

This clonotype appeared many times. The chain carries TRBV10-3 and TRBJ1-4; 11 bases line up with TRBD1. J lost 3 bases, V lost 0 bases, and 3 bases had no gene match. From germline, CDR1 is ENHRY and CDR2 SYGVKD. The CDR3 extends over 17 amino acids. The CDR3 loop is CAISESRTGGPNEKLFF. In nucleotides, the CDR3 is TGTGCCATCAGTGAGTCGCGGACAGGGGGCCCTAATGAAAAACTGTTTTTT.

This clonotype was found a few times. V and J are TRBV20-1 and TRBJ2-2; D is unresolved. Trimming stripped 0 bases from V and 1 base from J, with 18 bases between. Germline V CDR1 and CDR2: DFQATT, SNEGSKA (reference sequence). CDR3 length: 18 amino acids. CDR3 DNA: TGCAGTGCTAGAGATCCCAGGACCTATAGAGAGAACACCGGGGAGCTGTTTTTT. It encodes CSARDPRTYRENTGELFF.

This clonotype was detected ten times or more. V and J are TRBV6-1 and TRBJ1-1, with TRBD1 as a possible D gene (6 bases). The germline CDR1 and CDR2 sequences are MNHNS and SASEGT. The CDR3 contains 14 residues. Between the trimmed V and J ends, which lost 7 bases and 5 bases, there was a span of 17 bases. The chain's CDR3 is CASITPGEWTEAFF. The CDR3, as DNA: TGTGCCAGCATTACCCCAGGGGAATGGACTGAAGCTTTCTTT.

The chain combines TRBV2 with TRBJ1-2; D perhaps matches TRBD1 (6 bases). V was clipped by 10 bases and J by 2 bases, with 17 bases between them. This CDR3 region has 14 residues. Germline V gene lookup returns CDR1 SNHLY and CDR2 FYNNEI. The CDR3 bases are TGTGCCAACAAGAGGGGGGTTGAAAACTATGGCTACACCTTC. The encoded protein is CANKRGVENYGYTF. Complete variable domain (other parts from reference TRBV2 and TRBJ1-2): EPEVTQTPSHQVTQMGQEVILRCVPISNHLYFYWYRQILGQKVEFLVSFYNNEISEKSEIFDDQFSVERPDGSNFTLKIRSTKLEDSAMYFCANKRGVENYGYTFGSGTRLTVV.

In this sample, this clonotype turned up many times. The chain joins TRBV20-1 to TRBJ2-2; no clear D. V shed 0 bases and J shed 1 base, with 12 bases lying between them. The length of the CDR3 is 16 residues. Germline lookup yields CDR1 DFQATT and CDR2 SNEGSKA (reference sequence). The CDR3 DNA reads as TGCAGTGCTAGAGAGATGAGACGGGTGAACACCGGGGAGCTGTTTTTT. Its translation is CSAREMRRVNTGELFF.

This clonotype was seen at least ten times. CDR3 amino acids: CASSLGGQDFSYEQYF. CDR3 DNA sequence: TGCGCCAGCAGCTTGGGCGGACAGGACTTCTCCTACGAGCAGTACTTC. This sequence joins TRBV5-1 and TRBJ2-7; 7 positions agree with TRBD1. There are 16 residues in the CDR3. Germline V gene data show CDR1 as SGHRS and CDR2 as YFSETQ. V lost 0 bases to trimming and J lost 0 bases; unmatched junction nucleotides: 6.

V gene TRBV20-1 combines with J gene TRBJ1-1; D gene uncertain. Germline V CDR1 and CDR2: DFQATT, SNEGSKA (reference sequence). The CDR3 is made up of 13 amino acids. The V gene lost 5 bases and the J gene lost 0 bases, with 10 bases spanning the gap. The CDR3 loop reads CSAPRTMNTEAFF. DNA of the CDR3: TGCAGTGCTCCTAGGACGATGAACACTGAAGCTTTCTTT.